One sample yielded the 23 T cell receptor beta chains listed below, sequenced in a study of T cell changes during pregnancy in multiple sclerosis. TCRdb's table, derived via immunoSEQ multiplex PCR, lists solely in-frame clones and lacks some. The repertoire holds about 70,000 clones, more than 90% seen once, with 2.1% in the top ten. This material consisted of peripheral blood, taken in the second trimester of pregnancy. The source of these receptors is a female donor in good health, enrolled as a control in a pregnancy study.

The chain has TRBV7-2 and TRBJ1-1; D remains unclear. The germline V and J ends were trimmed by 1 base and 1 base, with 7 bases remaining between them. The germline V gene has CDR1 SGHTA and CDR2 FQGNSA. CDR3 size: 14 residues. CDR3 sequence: CASSLVFRNTEAFF. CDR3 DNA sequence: TGTGCCAGCAGCTTAGTTTTTCGGAACACTGAAGCTTTCTTT.

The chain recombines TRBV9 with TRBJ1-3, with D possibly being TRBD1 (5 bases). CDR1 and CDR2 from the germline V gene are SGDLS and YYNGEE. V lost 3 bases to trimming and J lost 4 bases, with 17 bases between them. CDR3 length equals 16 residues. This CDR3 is CASSAQGNSKGNTIYF. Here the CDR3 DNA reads TGTGCCAGCAGCGCCCAGGGCAATTCGAAAGGAAACACCATATATTTT. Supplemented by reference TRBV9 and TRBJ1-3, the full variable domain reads DSGVTQTPKHLITATGQRVTLRCSPRSGDLSVYWYQQSLDQGLQFLIQYYNGEERAKGNILERFSAQQFPDLHSELNLSSLELGDSALYFCASSAQGNSKGNTIYFGEGSWLTVV.

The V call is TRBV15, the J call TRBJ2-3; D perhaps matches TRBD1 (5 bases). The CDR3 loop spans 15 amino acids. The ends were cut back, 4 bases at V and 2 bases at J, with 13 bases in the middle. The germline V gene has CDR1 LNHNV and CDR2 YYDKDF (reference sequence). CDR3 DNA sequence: TGTGCCACCAGCAAGGGTGAGGACAACACAGATACGCAGTATTTT. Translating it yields CATSKGEDNTDTQYF.

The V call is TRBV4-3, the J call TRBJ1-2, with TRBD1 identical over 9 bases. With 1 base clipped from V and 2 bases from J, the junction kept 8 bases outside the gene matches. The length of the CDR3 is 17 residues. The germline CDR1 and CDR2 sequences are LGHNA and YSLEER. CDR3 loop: CASSQGGGTGSNYGYTF. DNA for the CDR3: TGCGCCAGCAGCCAAGGTGGAGGGACAGGGTCGAACTATGGCTACACCTTC.

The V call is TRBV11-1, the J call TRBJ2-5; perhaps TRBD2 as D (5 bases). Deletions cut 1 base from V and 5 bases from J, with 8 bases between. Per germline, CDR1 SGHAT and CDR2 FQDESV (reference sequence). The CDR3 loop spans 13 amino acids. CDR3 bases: TGTGCCAGCAGCTTAGGACTAATGGAGACCCAGTACTTC. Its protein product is CASSLGLMETQYF.

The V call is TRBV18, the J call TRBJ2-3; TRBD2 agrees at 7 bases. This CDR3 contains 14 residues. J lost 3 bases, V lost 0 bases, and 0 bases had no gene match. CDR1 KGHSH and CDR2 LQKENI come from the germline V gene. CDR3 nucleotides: TGTGCCAGCTCACCACCGGGGGGGACAGATACGCAGTATTTT. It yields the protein CASSPPGGTDTQYF.

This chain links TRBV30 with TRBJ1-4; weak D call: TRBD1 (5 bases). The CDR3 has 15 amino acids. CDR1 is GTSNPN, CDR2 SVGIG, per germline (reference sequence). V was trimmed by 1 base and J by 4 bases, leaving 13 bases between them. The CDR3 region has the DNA TGTGCCTGGAGTGGGAGTGGGGGGGGTAATGAAAAACTGTTTTTT. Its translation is CAWSGSGGGNEKLFF. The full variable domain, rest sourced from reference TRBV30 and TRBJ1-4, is SQTIHQWPATLVQPVGSPLSLECTVEGTSNPNLYWYRQAAGRGLQLLFYSVGIGQISSEVPQNLSASRPQDRQFILSSKKLLLSDSGFYLCAWSGSGGGNEKLFFGSGTQLSVL.

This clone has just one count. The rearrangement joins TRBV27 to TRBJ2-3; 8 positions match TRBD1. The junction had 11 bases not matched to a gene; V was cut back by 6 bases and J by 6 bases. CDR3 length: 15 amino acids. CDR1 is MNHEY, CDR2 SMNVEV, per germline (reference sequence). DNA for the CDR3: TGTGCCAGCAGGACCCGGGACAGGAGTTCCGATACGCAGTATTTT. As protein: CASRTRDRSSDTQYF.

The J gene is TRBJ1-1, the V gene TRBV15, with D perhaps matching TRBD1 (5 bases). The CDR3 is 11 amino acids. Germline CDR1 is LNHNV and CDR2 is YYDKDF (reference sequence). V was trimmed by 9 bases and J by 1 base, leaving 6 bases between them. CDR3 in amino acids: CATRGNTEAFF. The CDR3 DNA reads TGTGCCACAAGGGGGAACACTGAAGCTTTCTTT.

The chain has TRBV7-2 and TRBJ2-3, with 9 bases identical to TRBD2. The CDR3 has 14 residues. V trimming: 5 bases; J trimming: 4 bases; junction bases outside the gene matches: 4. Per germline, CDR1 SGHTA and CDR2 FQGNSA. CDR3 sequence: CASSLSGGPDTQYF. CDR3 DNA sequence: TGTGCCAGCAGCCTTAGCGGGGGACCAGATACGCAGTATTTT.

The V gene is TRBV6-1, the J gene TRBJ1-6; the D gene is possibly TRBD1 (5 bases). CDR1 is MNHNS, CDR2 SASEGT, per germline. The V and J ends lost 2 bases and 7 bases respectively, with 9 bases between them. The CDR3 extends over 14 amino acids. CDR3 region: CASSEQGMNSPLHF. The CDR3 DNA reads TGTGCCAGCAGTGAACAGGGTATGAATTCACCCCTCCACTTT.

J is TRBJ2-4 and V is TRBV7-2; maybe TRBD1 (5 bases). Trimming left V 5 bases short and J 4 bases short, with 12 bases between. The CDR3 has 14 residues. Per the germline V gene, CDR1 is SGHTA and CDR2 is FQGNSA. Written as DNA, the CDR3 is TGTGCCAGCAGCCCCCCCCCAGGGAAAAACATTCAGTACTTC. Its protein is CASSPPPGKNIQYF.

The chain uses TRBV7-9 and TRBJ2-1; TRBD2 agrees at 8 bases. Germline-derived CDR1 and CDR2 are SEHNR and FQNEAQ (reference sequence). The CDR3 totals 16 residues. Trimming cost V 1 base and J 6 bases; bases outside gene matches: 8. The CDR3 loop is CASSLEVAGTSNEQFF. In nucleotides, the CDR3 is TGTGCCAGCAGCTTAGAGGTAGCGGGGACCTCCAATGAGCAGTTCTTC.

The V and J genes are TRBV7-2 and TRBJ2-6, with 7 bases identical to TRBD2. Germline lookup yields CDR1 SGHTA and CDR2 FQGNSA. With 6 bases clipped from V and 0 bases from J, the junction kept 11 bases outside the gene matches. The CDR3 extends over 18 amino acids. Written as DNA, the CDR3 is TGTGCCAGCAGTTCTGGACTAGTTACTGACTCTGGGGCCAACGTCCTGACTTTC. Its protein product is CASSSGLVTDSGANVLTF.

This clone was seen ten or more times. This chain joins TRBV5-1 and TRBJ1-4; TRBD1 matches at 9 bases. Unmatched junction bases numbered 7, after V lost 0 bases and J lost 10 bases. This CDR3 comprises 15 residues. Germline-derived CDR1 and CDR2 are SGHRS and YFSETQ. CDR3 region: CASSLESGQGGKLFF. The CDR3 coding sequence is TGCGCCAGCAGCTTGGAGTCGGGACAGGGAGGAAAACTGTTTTTT.

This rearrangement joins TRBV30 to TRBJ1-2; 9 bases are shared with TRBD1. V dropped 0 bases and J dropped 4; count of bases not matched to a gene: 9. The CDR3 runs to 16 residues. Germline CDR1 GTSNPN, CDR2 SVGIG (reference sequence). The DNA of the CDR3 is TGTGCCTGGAGTGTACCCCGGGACAGGGTTCCCTATGGCTACACCTTC. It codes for CAWSVPRDRVPYGYTF.

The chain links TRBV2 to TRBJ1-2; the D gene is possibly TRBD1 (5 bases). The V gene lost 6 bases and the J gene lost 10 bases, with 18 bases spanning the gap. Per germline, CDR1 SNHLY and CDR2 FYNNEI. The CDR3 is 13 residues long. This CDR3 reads CASSYEREGTYTF. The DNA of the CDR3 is TGTGCCAGCAGCTATGAGAGGGAGGGGACCTACACCTTC.

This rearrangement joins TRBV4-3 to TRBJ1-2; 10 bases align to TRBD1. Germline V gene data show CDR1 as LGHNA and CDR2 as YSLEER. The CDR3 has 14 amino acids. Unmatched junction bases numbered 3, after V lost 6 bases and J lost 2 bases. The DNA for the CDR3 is TGCGCCAGCAGTCGGACAGGGGGGAACTATGGCTACACCTTC. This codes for CASSRTGGNYGYTF.

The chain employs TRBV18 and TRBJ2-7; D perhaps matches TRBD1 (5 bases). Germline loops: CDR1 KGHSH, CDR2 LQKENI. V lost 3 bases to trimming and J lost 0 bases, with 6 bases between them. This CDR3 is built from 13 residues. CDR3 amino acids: CASSPRGSYEQYF. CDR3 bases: TGTGCCAGCTCACCTAGGGGCTCCTACGAGCAGTACTTC.

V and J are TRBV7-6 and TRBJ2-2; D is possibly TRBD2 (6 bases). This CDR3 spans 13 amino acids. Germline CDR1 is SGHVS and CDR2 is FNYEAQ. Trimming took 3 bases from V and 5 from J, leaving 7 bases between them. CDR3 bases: TGTGCCAGCAGCTTCGGGGGTACCGGGGAGCTGTTTTTT. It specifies CASSFGGTGELFF.

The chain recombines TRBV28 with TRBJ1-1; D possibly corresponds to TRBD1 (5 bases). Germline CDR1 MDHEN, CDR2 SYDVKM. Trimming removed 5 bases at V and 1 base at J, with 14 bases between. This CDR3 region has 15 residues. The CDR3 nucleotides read TGTGCCAGCAGTAAATTTCAGGGAACGAACACTGAAGCTTTCTTT. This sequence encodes CASSKFQGTNTEAFF.

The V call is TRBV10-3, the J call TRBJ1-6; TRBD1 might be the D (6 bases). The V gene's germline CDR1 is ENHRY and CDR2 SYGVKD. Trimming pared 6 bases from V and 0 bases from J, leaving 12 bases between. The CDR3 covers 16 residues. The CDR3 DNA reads TGTGCCATCAGAGAAACAGGGACCTCCTATAATTCACCCCTCCACTTT. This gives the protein CAIRETGTSYNSPLHF.

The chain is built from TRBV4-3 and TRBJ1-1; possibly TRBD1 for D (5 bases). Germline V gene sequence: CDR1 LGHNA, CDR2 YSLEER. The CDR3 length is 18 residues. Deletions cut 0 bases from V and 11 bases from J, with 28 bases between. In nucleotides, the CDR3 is TGCGCCAGCAGCCAAGACTGGCCCCCCCAGTGGAGTGGGGGGGAGGCTTTCTTT. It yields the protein CASSQDWPPQWSGGEAFF.